The rows below give T cell receptor beta chains drawn from one sample of a study of beta chain features in type 1 diabetes. Some clones are missing from TCRdb's copy, which holds only in-frame ones; the method was immunoSEQ multiplex PCR. The sample has hundreds of thousands of clones; less than 20% are singletons. The sequenced material came from naive CD4+ T cells from blood. All receptors derive from a man in his late teens or twenties in good health. Both conserved end residues are part of each CDR3. D genes are given only for firm matches. Only part of the rows carry a size: once, few, many, or a class if the clone is expanded.

J,size,V,D,length,CDR3,DNA
TRBJ1-1,few,TRBV6-5,.,12,CASSHRASEAFF,TGTGCCAGCAGTCACAGGGCATCTGAAGCTTTCTTT
TRBJ2-1,.,TRBV7-3,TRBD1,15,CASSRGTGGLNEQFF,TGTGCCAGCAGCCGCGGGACAGGGGGCCTCAATGAGCAGTTCTTC
TRBJ2-3,few,TRBV9,TRBD1,15,CASSVVGQSTDTQYF,TGTGCCAGCAGCGTAGTGGGACAGAGCACAGATACGCAGTATTTT
TRBJ1-2,few,TRBV4-3,.,12,CASSQEGHGYTF,TGCGCCAGCAGCCAAGAGGGACATGGCTACACCTTC
TRBJ1-6,few,TRBV30,.,12,CAWSVDGSPLHF,TGTGCCTGGAGTGTTGATGGGTCACCCCTCCACTTT
TRBJ1-1,.,TRBV18,TRBD1,16,CASSPNHDRDGTEAFF,TGTGCCAGCTCACCAAATCACGACAGGGATGGCACTGAAGCTTTCTTT
TRBJ1-2,.,TRBV27,.,18,CASSLQGLPRFWGYGYTF,TGTGCCAGCAGTTTACAGGGACTCCCAAGGTTTTGGGGTTATGGCTACACCTTC
TRBJ2-7,.,TRBV18,TRBD2,15,CASSEDSGRPYEQYF,TGTGCCAGCTCCGAAGATAGCGGGAGGCCCTACGAGCAGTACTTC
TRBJ2-3,few,TRBV4-3,.,18,CASSQESAGSVLTDTQYF,TGCGCCAGCAGCCAAGAGTCGGCGGGGTCGGTTCTAACAGATACGCAGTATTTT
TRBJ1-2,.,TRBV15,.,13,CATSRGEGYGYTF,TGTGCCACCAGCAGAGGGGAGGGCTATGGCTACACCTTC
TRBJ2-1,.,TRBV5-1,TRBD2,15,CASSLGTSGYNEQFF,TGCGCCAGCAGCTTGGGGACTAGCGGGTACAATGAGCAGTTCTTC
TRBJ2-1,few,TRBV5-1,TRBD2,18,CASSRTSGRVSSYNEQFF,TGCGCCAGCAGCCGGACTAGCGGGAGGGTAAGCTCCTACAATGAGCAGTTCTTC
TRBJ1-2,few,TRBV28,.,14,CASLTRERRAGYTF,TGTGCCAGCCTTACCAGGGAACGTCGGGCTGGCTACACCTTC
TRBJ2-2,.,TRBV4-3,.,15,CASSQDRGPTGELFF,TGCGCCAGCAGCCAAGATCGGGGGCCCACCGGGGAGCTGTTTTTT
TRBJ1-6,few,TRBV7-3,.,16,CASSFRTATDNSPLHF,TGTGCCAGCAGCTTCCGCACGGCCACCGATAATTCACCCCTCCACTTT
TRBJ2-7,.,TRBV6-5,.,13,CASGKQGLYEQYF,TGTGCCAGCGGGAAGCAGGGGCTCTACGAGCAGTACTTC
TRBJ2-7,few,TRBV18,TRBD2,15,CASSPLAGGPYEQYF,TGTGCCAGCTCACCATTAGCGGGAGGGCCCTACGAGCAGTACTTC
TRBJ1-1,.,TRBV6-1,.,14,CASSEPYMNTEAFF,TGTGCCAGCAGTGAACCGTATATGAACACTGAAGCTTTCTTT
TRBJ1-4,.,TRBV7-9,.,14,CASSREGTNEKLFF,TGTGCCAGCAGCCGAGAAGGCACTAATGAAAAACTGTTTTTT
TRBJ1-2,few,TRBV28,.,13,CASRLSPNYGYTF,TGTGCCAGCAGACTCTCCCCTAACTATGGCTACACCTTC
TRBJ2-1,.,TRBV28,TRBD1,15,CASIKGQGNRGEQFF,TGTGCCAGCATAAAGGGACAGGGTAACCGTGGGGAGCAGTTCTTC
TRBJ2-5,.,TRBV18,.,12,CASSIFGETQYF,TGTGCCAGCTCCATATTCGGGGAGACCCAGTACTTC
TRBJ1-4,.,TRBV10-3,.,14,CAISDERLNEKLFF,TGTGCCATCAGTGACGAGAGACTTAATGAAAAACTGTTTTTT
TRBJ1-1,.,TRBV7-9,.,13,CASSLAAGAEAFF,TGTGCCAGCAGCTTGGCGGCAGGGGCTGAAGCTTTCTTT
TRBJ1-5,few,TRBV7-2,.,13,CASSGFSNQPQHF,TGTGCCAGCAGCGGGTTTAGCAATCAGCCCCAGCATTTT
TRBJ2-5,.,TRBV9,.,16,CASSGQLTGFGETQYF,TGTGCCAGCAGCGGACAACTGACAGGATTCGGGGAGACCCAGTACTTC
TRBJ1-2,.,TRBV7-2,.,15,CASSLSPQSNYGYTF,TGTGCCAGCAGCTTATCACCACAGAGTAACTATGGCTACACCTTC
TRBJ1-2,.,TRBV15,.,11,CATSSNVGYTF,TGTGCCACCAGCAGCAATGTTGGCTACACCTTC
TRBJ2-7,.,TRBV7-2,TRBD1,13,CASSRDRAYEQYF,TGTGCCAGCAGCCGGGACAGGGCCTACGAGCAGTACTTC
TRBJ2-1,few,TRBV7-9,.,15,CASSLLIGLANEQFF,TGTGCCAGCAGCTTACTTATCGGGCTAGCCAATGAGCAGTTCTTC
TRBJ2-1,.,TRBV7-3,.,13,CASSLIGRNEQFF,TGTGCCAGCAGCTTAATCGGCAGAAATGAGCAGTTCTTC
TRBJ2-7,once,TRBV9,.,13,CASSVGLDDEQYF,TGTGCCAGCAGCGTAGGACTAGATGACGAGCAGTACTTC
TRBJ1-1,.,TRBV6-5,TRBD1,15,CASAGQGMVGTEAFF,TGTGCCAGCGCAGGACAGGGAATGGTGGGCACTGAAGCTTTCTTT
TRBJ1-3,few,TRBV30,TRBD1,17,CAWIYGTGIGTGNTIYF,TGTGCCTGGATTTACGGGACAGGGATTGGGACTGGAAACACCATATATTTT
TRBJ2-1,many,TRBV18,TRBD2,14,CASSPGLAGDEQFF,TGTGCCAGCTCACCGGGACTAGCGGGAGATGAGCAGTTCTTC
TRBJ1-1,.,TRBV25-1,.,14,CASSGLEGWDEAFF,TGTGCCAGCAGTGGCCTAGAGGGATGGGATGAAGCTTTCTTT
TRBJ1-2,.,TRBV14,.,13,CASSHYQGSGYTF,TGTGCCAGCAGCCACTACCAGGGATCTGGCTACACCTTC
TRBJ1-2,few,TRBV7-9,TRBD1,13,CASSDPGQPGHTF,TGTGCCAGCAGCGATCCGGGACAGCCGGGACACACCTTC
TRBJ2-7,few,TRBV7-9,.,17,CASSLAREARVGYEQYF,TGTGCCAGCAGCTTAGCGCGCGAAGCTAGGGTTGGCTACGAGCAGTACTTC
TRBJ1-5,few,TRBV12-5,TRBD1,12,CASGLTDGDRGF,TGTGCTAGTGGACTAACCGATGGGGACAGGGGTTTT
TRBJ2-6,.,TRBV7-3,.,14,CASTPLVGANVLTF,TGTGCCAGCACCCCCCTGGTTGGGGCCAACGTCCTGACTTTC
TRBJ1-1,few,TRBV11-3,TRBD1,14,CASSSRTGNTEAFF,TGTGCCAGCAGCTCCAGGACAGGGAATACTGAAGCTTTCTTT
TRBJ2-7,.,TRBV5-1,.,15,CASRFGAAGNYEQYF,TGCGCCAGCAGATTCGGGGCGGCGGGGAACTACGAGCAGTACTTC
TRBJ2-1,.,TRBV6-5,.,15,CASNIPGASYNEQFF,TGTGCCAGCAATATCCCTGGCGCGTCCTACAATGAGCAGTTCTTC
TRBJ2-4,.,TRBV14,.,15,CASSLGGLAKNIQYF,TGTGCCAGCAGCCTGGGCGGACTAGCCAAAAACATTCAGTACTTC
TRBJ2-1,.,TRBV7-9,.,15,CASSLVVRIYNEQFF,TGTGCCAGCAGCTTAGTAGTCAGGATTTACAATGAGCAGTTCTTC
TRBJ2-2,.,TRBV7-2,TRBD2,15,CASSPGLAGTGELFF,TGTGCCAGCAGCCCGGGACTAGCGGGGACCGGGGAGCTGTTTTTT
TRBJ1-3,.,TRBV7-9,.,14,CASSLLTSGNTIYF,TGTGCCAGCAGCTTACTGACCTCTGGAAACACCATATATTTT
TRBJ2-1,.,TRBV5-1,.,18,CASSSSPRSARSYNEQFF,TGCGCCAGCAGCTCCTCCCCGAGGTCTGCCCGCTCCTACAATGAGCAGTTCTTC
TRBJ1-2,few,TRBV6-6,.,13,CASRRAVNYGYTF,TGTGCCAGCAGGCGCGCGGTTAACTATGGCTACACCTTC
TRBJ2-7,few,TRBV9,TRBD1,17,CASSVVRQGQGAVEQYF,TGTGCCAGCAGCGTAGTGCGCCAAGGACAGGGGGCGGTCGAGCAGTACTTC
TRBJ2-7,few,TRBV20-1,.,11,CSATVNDEQYF,TGCAGTGCTACAGTAAATGACGAGCAGTACTTC
TRBJ2-1,.,TRBV20-1,.,10,CSATTNEQFF,TGCAGTGCTACCACAAATGAGCAGTTCTTC
TRBJ1-2,.,TRBV6-1,TRBD1,14,CASSETGGGSGYTF,TGTGCCAGCAGTGAGACAGGGGGTGGGAGTGGCTACACCTTC
TRBJ2-5,.,TRBV19,.,14,CASSMGQTKETQYF,TGTGCCAGTAGTATGGGGCAGACTAAAGAGACCCAGTACTTC
TRBJ2-7,few,TRBV11-2,.,12,CASTGSPYEQYF,TGTGCCAGCACAGGGTCCCCCTACGAGCAGTACTTC
TRBJ2-1,few,TRBV4-2,.,16,CASSQDGLAAYNEQFF,TGTGCCAGCAGCCAAGATGGTTTAGCGGCCTACAATGAGCAGTTCTTC
TRBJ2-3,.,TRBV11-2,TRBD1,13,CASSLYRGNTQYF,TGTGCCAGCAGCCTCTACAGGGGAAATACGCAGTATTTT
TRBJ1-3,.,TRBV30,.,13,CAWSGGSGNTIYF,TGTGCCTGGAGTGGGGGCTCTGGAAACACCATATATTTT